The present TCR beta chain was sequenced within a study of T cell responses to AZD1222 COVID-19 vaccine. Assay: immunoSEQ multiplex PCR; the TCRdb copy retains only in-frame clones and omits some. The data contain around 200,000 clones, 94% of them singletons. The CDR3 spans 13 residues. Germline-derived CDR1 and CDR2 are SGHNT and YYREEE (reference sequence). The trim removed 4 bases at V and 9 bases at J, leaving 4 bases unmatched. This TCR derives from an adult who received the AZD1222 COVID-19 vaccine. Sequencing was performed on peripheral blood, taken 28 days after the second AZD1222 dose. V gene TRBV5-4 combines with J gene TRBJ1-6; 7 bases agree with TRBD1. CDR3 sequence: CASSTGQSSPLHF. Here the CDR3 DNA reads TGTGCCAGCAGCACGGGACAGAGTTCACCCCTCCACTTT.